The clone carrying this TCR beta chain turned up a few times. The antigen is not known. From the RT-PCR reads, TCRdb called clonotypes with MiXCR, one entry per CDR3 protein. The sample lists fewer than 700,000 distinct CDR3 sequences; under 15% were seen once. This record comes from a study of response to subunit inactivated influenza vaccine. General study results and limits: Researchers suggested that each seasonal influenza vaccination recruits few new T cells.

Trimming took off 0 bases at V and 5 bases at J, with 10 bases between the two ends. The CDR3 is made up of 14 amino acids. Germline lookup yields CDR1 ENHRY and CDR2 SYGVKD. Sequenced material: PBMCs from blood, taken more than 35 days after vaccination. The rearrangement links TRBV10-3 to TRBJ2-5, with D unclear. The receptor was derived from a man aged 45-60 years who received an inactivated influenza vaccine. The CDR3 DNA sequence: TGTGCCATCAGTGAGTCTGGAATTGGGGAGACCCAGTACTTC. Translation: CAISESGIGETQYF.